The 11 T cell receptor beta chains given below trace back to one sample, sequenced in a study of CD8 T cells in Susac syndrome. RNA totalling about 0.5 to 1 ug underwent reverse transcription with random hexamers. TCRdb called the immunoSEQ multiplex PCR reads again in MiXCR, with one record for every CDR3 protein. The sample lists more than 200,000 distinct CDR3 sequences; around 93% were seen once. The sequenced sample was CD4+ T cells from PBMCs. These receptors came from a human donor with multiple sclerosis.

The V and J genes are TRBV2 and TRBJ1-3; possibly TRBD1 for D (6 bases). Germline values: CDR1 SNHLY, CDR2 FYNNEI. Trimming took off 6 bases at V and 3 bases at J, with 18 bases between the two ends. The CDR3 has 16 amino acids. Written as DNA, the CDR3 is TGTGCCAGCAGCGCAAACAGGGCGAGGGGTGGAAACACCATATATTTT. Amino acids: CASSANRARGGNTIYF.

The rearrangement links TRBV28 to TRBJ2-5; 7 bases line up with TRBD2. Germline V CDR1 and CDR2: MDHEN, SYDVKM. V lost 3 bases to trimming and J lost 2 bases; unmatched junction nucleotides: 6. The CDR3 contains 15 residues. As DNA, the CDR3 is TGTGCCAGCAGTTTCCAAGCGGGGAGGCAAGAGACCCAGTACTTC. Protein: CASSFQAGRQETQYF.

The chain uses TRBV5-4 and TRBJ2-1, with 11 bases aligning to TRBD2. This CDR3 spans 15 amino acids. CDR1 is SGHNT and CDR2 is YYREEE in the germline V gene (reference sequence). V was clipped by 3 bases and J by 5 bases; unmatched bases: 4. CDR3 amino acids: CASSSLAGADNEQFF. The CDR3 DNA reads TGTGCCAGCAGCTCACTAGCGGGGGCCGACAATGAGCAGTTCTTC. Drawing the rest from reference TRBV5-4 and TRBJ2-1, the complete variable domain is ETGVTQSPTHLIKTRGQQVTLRCSSQSGHNTVSWYQQALGQGPQFIFQYYREEENGRGNFPPRFSGLQFPNYSSELNVNALELDDSALYLCASSSLAGADNEQFFGPGTRLTVL.

The table lists this clonotype with a count of one. CDR3 sequence: CASSRQEGPQETQYF. CDR3 nucleotide sequence: TGTGCCAGCAGCCGCCAGGAGGGGCCTCAAGAGACCCAGTACTTC. V and J are TRBV3-1 and TRBJ2-5, with D perhaps matching TRBD2 (6 bases). The length of the CDR3 is 15 residues. Trimming cost V 4 bases and J 2 bases, with 14 bases left between them. Germline-derived CDR1 and CDR2 are LGHDT and YNNKEL (reference sequence).

This sequence joins TRBV11-1 and TRBJ2-2; D is possibly TRBD1 or TRBD2 (5 bases each). The germline gives CDR1 SGHAT, CDR2 FQDESV (reference sequence). The CDR3 contains 12 residues. The V and J ends lost 11 bases and 4 bases respectively, with 11 bases between them. The CDR3 here is CAAGGSTGELFF. CDR3 nucleotides: TGTGCCGCTGGGGGAAGCACCGGGGAGCTGTTTTTT.

The chain couples TRBV4-2 to TRBJ2-3, with D hard to call. The germline V and J ends were trimmed by 4 bases and 5 bases, with 13 bases remaining between them. CDR1 and CDR2 from the germline V gene are LGHNA and YNFKEQ. This CDR3 region has 14 residues. CDR3 in DNA: TGTGCCAGCAGCCTCTCCCCACCGGGAGATACGCAGTATTTT. The encoded protein is CASSLSPPGDTQYF.

The V gene is TRBV30, the J gene TRBJ1-2; the D gene is possibly TRBD1 (5 bases). V was cut by 1 base and J by 1 base, with 10 bases left in between. CDR1 is GTSNPN, CDR2 SVGIG, per germline (reference sequence). CDR3 length: 14 residues. This CDR3 reads CAWSEDSLNYGYTF. The CDR3 bases are TGTGCCTGGAGTGAAGACAGTCTTAACTATGGCTACACCTTC. The whole variable domain, filled in from reference TRBV30 and TRBJ1-2, reads SQTIHQWPATLVQPVGSPLSLECTVEGTSNPNLYWYRQAAGRGLQLLFYSVGIGQISSEVPQNLSASRPQDRQFILSSKKLLLSDSGFYLCAWSEDSLNYGYTFGSGTRLTVV.

This clonotype was recorded only once. The chain links TRBV5-6 to TRBJ2-3, with a possible D match to TRBD2 (5 bases). The ends were cut back, 4 bases at V and 3 bases at J, with 15 bases in the middle. In germline, CDR1 is SGHDT, CDR2 YYEEEE. The CDR3 is 15 amino acids. The CDR3 coding sequence is TGTGCCAGCAGCATCCCAAGCGGCGCTACAGATACGCAGTATTTT. As protein: CASSIPSGATDTQYF.

This sequence joins TRBV3-1 and TRBJ2-2; no definite D call. V was clipped by 1 base and J by 4 bases, with 1 base between them. This CDR3 has 12 residues. Germline V gene lookup returns CDR1 LGHDT and CDR2 YNNKEL (reference sequence). The CDR3 bases are TGTGCCAGCAGCCAAGTCACCGGGGAGCTGTTTTTT. Its protein product is CASSQVTGELFF.

This chain joins TRBV9 and TRBJ2-5; possible D gene TRBD1, 6 bases. The CDR3 contains 18 residues. Trimming removed 1 base at V and 4 bases at J, with 23 bases between. In germline, CDR1 is SGDLS, CDR2 YYNGEE. In DNA form, the CDR3 reads TGTGCCAGCAGCGTACAACCCTCTCACAGGGAACTCAGAGAGACCCAGTACTTC. Encoded protein: CASSVQPSHRELRETQYF.

The V call is TRBV12-3 or TRBV12-4, the J call TRBJ1-2; no clear D gene. This CDR3 region has 13 residues. Deletions cut 3 bases from V and 3 bases from J, with 8 bases between. For the CDR3, the DNA is TGTGCCAGCAGTTTCCGACGGGACTATGGCTACACCTTC. This encodes CASSFRRDYGYTF.